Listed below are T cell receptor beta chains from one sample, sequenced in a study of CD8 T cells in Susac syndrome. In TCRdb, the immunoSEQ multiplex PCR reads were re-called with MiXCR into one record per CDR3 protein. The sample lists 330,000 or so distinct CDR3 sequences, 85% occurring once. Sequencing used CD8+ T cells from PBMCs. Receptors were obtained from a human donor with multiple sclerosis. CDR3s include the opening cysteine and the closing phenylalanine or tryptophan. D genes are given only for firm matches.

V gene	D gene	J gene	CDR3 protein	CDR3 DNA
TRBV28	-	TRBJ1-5	CASSLTYSNQPQHF	TGTGCCAGCAGTTTGACATATAGCAATCAGCCCCAGCATTTT
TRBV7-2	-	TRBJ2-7	CASSLADLSSYEQYF	TGTGCCAGCAGCTTAGCGGACTTGAGCTCCTACGAGCAGTACTTC
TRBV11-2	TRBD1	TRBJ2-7	CASSPRTGLDEQYF	TGTGCCAGCAGCCCAAGGACAGGGTTGGACGAGCAGTACTTC
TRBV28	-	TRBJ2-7	CASSLTGVLSYEQYF	TGTGCCAGCAGTTTAACCGGGGTCCTATCCTACGAGCAGTACTTC
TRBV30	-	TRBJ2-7	CAWSQGPTSEDEQYF	TGTGCCTGGAGCCAGGGGCCCACATCGGAGGACGAGCAGTACTTC
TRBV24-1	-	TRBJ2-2	CATSEPTMTGNTGELFF	TGTGCCACCAGTGAACCGACTATGACGGGGAACACCGGGGAGCTGTTTTTT
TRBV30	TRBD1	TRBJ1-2	CAGFRTGENYGYTF	TGTGCCGGCTTCAGGACAGGGGAAAACTATGGCTACACCTTC
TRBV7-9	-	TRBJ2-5	CASSRPQGIQETQYF	TGTGCCAGCAGCCGACCGCAGGGGATCCAAGAGACCCAGTACTTC
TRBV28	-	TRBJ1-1	CASRINTEAFF	TGTGCCAGCAGGATAAACACTGAAGCTTTCTTT
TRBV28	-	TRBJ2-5	CASSAHWGQETQYF	TGTGCCAGCAGTGCCCACTGGGGGCAAGAGACCCAGTACTTC
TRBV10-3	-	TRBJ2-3	CAISVLPMGTDTQYF	TGTGCCATCAGTGTTCTCCCCATGGGCACAGATACGCAGTATTTT
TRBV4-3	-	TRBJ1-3	CASSQDRTIGGENTIYF	TGCGCCAGCAGCCAAGATAGGACCATTGGGGGCGAAAACACCATATATTTT
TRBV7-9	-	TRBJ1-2	CASSLISYGYTF	TGTGCCAGCAGCTTAATCTCGTATGGCTACACCTTC
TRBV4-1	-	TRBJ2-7	CASSHFQSREQYF	TGCGCCAGCAGCCACTTCCAGAGCCGCGAGCAGTACTTC
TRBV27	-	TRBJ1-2	CASMRAGGYTF	TGTGCCAGCATGAGGGCGGGAGGCTACACCTTC
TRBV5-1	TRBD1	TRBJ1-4	CASSLLQGANEKLFF	TGCGCCAGCAGCCTCCTCCAGGGGGCTAATGAAAAACTGTTTTTT
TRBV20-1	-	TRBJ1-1	CSARDIRPQSEAFF	TGCAGTGCTAGAGATATCAGGCCCCAGTCTGAGGCTTTCTTT
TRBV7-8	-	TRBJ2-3	CASSPLQGRRTQYF	TGTGCCAGCAGCCCTCTACAGGGACGTCGAACGCAGTATTTT
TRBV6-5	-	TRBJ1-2	CASSYDQGTYGYTF	TGTGCCAGCAGTTATGACCAAGGGACCTATGGCTACACCTTC
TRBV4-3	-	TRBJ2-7	CASSQDRGGYAQYF	TGCGCCAGCAGCCAAGATCGAGGTGGCTATGCGCAGTACTTC
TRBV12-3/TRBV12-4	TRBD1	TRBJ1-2	CASSLFRGHGYTF	TGTGCCAGCAGTTTATTCAGGGGGCATGGCTACACCTTC
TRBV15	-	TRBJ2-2	CATSRDPGELFF	TGTGCCACCAGCAGAGATCCCGGGGAGCTGTTTTTT
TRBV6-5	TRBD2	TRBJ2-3	CASTYSFGLAGSTDTQYF	TGTGCCAGCACTTACTCCTTTGGACTAGCTGGTAGCACAGATACGCAGTATTTT
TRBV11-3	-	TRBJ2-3	CASSAGALHPDTQYF	TGTGCCAGCAGTGCAGGGGCTCTACACCCAGATACGCAGTATTTT
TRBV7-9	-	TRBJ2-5	CASSLAGNAPGWETQYF	TGTGCCAGCAGCTTAGCGGGGAACGCCCCCGGTTGGGAGACCCAGTACTTC
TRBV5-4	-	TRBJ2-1	CASSLDRDFNEQFF	TGTGCCAGCAGCCTGGACCGGGATTTCAATGAGCAGTTCTTC
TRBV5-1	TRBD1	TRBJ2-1	CASSLVGTGDNEQFF	TGCGCCAGCAGCTTGGTGGGGACAGGGGACAATGAGCAGTTCTTC
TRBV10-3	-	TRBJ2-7	CAISDLAQLPYEQYF	TGTGCCATCAGTGACTTGGCCCAACTACCCTACGAGCAGTACTTC
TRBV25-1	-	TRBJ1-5	CASSESGTLGQPQHF	TGTGCCAGCAGTGAATCCGGGACACTAGGGCAGCCCCAGCATTTT
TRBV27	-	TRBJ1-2	CASSFLSNYGYTF	TGTGCCAGCAGTTTCCTGAGTAACTATGGCTACACCTTC
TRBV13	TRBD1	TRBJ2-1	CASSPSGTGDYNEQFF	TGTGCCAGCAGCCCTAGTGGGACAGGGGACTACAATGAGCAGTTCTTC
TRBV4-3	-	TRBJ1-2	CASSQYTGGTYPYTF	TGCGCCAGCAGCCAGTACACAGGCGGGACCTATCCCTACACCTTC
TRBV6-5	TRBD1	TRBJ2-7	CASSPDRMSSYEQYF	TGTGCCAGCAGCCCGGACAGGATGTCGTCATACGAGCAGTACTTC
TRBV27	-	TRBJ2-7	CASSLGPGYEQYF	TGTGCCAGCAGTTTAGGGCCAGGGTACGAGCAGTACTTC
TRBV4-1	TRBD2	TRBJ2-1	CASRGSGRGNEQFF	TGCGCCAGCCGGGGTAGCGGGAGGGGCAATGAGCAGTTCTTC
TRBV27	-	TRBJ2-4	CASSLSPGGENIQYF	TGTGCCAGCAGTTTATCCCCAGGGGGGGAAAACATTCAGTACTTC
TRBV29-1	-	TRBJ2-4	CSVVAAFPKNIQYF	TGCAGCGTGGTTGCTGCGTTTCCCAAAAACATTCAGTACTTC
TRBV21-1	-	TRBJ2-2	CASRGPFDSHADTGELFF	TGTGCCAGCAGGGGGCCGTTCGACAGCCATGCGGACACCGGGGAGCTGTTTTTT
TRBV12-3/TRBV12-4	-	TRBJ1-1	CASLDSLNTEAFF	TGTGCCAGCTTGGACAGTCTGAACACTGAAGCTTTCTTT
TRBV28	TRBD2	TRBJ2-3	CASSFSMGLGSTDTQYF	TGTGCCAGCAGTTTTAGCATGGGACTAGGAAGCACAGATACGCAGTATTTT
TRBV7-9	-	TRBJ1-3	CASSLIVSSGNTIYF	TGTGCCAGCAGCTTAATCGTAAGCTCTGGAAACACCATATATTTT